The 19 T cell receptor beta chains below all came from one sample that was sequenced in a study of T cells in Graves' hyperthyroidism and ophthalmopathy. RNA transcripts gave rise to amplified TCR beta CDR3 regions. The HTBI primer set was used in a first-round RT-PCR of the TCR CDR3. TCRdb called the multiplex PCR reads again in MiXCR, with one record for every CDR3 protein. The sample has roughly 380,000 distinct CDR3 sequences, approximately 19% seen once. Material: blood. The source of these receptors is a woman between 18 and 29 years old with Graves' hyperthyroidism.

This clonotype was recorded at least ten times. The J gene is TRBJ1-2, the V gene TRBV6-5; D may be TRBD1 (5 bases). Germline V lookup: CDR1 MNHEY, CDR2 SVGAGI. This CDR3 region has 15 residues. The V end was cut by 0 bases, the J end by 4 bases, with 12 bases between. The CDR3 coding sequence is TGTGCCAGCAGTTACTCAAGGGGATTTGGCTATGGCTACACCTTC. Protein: CASSYSRGFGYGYTF.

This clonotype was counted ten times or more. The CDR3 DNA reads as TGCGCCAGCAGCTTGACTAATTATAGCAATCAGCCCCAGCATTTT. Translating it yields CASSLTNYSNQPQHF. The chain couples TRBV5-1 to TRBJ1-5, with unresolved D. V was clipped by 1 base and J by 0 bases, with 8 bases between them. The CDR3 length is 15 residues. Germline CDR1 SGHRS, CDR2 YFSETQ.

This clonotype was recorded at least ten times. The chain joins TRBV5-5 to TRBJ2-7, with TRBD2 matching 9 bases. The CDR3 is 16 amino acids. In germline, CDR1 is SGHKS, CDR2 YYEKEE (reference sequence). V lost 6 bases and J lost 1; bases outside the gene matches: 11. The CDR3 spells CASTRHRAGGSYEQYF. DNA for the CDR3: TGTGCCAGCACCCGACATCGGGCGGGGGGGTCCTACGAGCAGTACTTC.

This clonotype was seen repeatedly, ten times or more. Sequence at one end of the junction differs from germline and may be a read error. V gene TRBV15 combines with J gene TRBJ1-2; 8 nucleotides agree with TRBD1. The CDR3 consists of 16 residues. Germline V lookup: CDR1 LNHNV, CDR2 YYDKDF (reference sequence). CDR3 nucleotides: TGTGCCACCGGCAGAGAGCGGGACAGGAGTAACTATGGCTACACCTTC. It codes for CATGRERDRSNYGYTF.

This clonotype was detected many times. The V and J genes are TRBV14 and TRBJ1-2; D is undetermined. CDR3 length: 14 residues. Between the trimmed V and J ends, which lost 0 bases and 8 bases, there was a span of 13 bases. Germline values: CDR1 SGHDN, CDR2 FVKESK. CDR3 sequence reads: CASSQDAASWGYTF. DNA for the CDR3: TGTGCCAGCAGCCAAGATGCGGCAAGTTGGGGCTACACCTTC.

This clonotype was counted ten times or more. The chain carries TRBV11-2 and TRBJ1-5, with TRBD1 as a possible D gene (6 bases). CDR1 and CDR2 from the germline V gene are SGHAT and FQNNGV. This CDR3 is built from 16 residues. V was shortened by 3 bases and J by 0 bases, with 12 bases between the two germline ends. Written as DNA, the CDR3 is TGTGCCAGCAGCTTCGGGGGCCCATATAGCAATCAGCCCCAGCATTTT. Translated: CASSFGGPYSNQPQHF.

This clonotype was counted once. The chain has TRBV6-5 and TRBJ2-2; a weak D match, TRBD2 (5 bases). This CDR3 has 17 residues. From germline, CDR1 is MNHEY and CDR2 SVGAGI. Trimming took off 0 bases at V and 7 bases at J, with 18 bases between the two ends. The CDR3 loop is CASSYSPEGDYGGELFF. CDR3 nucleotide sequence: TGTGCCAGCAGTTACTCGCCAGAGGGAGATTATGGCGGGGAGCTGTTTTTT.

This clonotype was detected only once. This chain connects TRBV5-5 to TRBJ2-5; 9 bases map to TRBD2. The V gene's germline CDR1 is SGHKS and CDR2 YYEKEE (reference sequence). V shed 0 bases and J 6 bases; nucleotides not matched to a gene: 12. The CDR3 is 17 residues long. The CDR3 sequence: CASSLDPSGAAVKTQYF. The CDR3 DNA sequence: TGTGCCAGCAGCTTGGACCCTAGCGGGGCAGCGGTGAAGACCCAGTACTTC.

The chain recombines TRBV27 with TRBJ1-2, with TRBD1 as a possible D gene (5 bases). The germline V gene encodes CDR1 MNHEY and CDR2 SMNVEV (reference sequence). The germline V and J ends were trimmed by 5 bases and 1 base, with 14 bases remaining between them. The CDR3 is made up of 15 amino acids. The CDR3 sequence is CASSTGGSLNYGYTF. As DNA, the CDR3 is TGTGCCAGCAGTACGGGGGGGAGCCTTAACTATGGCTACACCTTC.

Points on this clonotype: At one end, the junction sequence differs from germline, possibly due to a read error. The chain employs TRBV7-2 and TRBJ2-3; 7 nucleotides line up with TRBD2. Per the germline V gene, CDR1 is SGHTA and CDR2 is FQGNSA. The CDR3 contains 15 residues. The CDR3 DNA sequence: TGTGCCAGCAGCTTAGGGCTAGCGGATACAGATACGCGGTATTTT. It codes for CASSLGLADTDTRYF.

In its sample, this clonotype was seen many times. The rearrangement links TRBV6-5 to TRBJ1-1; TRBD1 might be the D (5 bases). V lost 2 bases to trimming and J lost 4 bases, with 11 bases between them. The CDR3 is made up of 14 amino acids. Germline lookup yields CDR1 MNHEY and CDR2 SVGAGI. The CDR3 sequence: CASSYGAPGTEAFF. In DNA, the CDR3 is TGTGCCAGCAGTTACGGGGCGCCGGGCACTGAAGCTTTCTTT.

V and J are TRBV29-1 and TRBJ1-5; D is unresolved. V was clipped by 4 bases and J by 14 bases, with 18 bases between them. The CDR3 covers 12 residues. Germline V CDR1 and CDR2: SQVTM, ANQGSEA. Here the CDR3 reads CSVVTIEGRKHF. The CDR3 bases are TGCAGCGTTGTGACGATAGAGGGTAGGAAGCATTTT.

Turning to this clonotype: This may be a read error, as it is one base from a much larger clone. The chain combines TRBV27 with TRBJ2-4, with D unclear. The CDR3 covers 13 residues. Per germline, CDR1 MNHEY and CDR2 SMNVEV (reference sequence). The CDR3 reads CASSLSRDSIKYF. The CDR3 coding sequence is TGTGCCAGCAGTTTATCAAGGGATAGCATTAAGTACTTC.

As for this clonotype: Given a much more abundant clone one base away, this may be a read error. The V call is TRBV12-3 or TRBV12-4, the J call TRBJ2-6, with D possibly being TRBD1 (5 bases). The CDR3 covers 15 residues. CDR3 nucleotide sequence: TGTGCCAGCAGTTCAACAATGTCTGGGGCCAACGACCTGACTTTC. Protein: CASSSTMSGANDLTF.

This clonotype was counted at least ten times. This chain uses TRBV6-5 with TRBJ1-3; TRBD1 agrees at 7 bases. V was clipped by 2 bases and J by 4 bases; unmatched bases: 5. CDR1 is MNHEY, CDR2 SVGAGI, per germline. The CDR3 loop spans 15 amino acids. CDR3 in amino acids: CASSYATGLGNTIYF. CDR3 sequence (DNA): TGTGCCAGCAGTTACGCGACAGGGTTAGGAAACACCATATATTTT.

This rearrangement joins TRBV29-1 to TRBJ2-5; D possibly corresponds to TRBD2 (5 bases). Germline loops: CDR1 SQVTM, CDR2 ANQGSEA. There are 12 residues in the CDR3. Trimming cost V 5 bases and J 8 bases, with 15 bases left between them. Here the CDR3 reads CSVTPTGRTQYF. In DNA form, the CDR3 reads TGCAGCGTTACTCCGACGGGAAGAACCCAGTACTTC. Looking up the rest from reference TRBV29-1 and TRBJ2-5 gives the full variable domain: SAVISQKPSRDICQRGTSLTIQCQVDSQVTMMFWYRQQPGQSLTLIATANQGSEATYESGFVIDKFPISRPNLTFSTLTVSNMSPEDSSIYLCSVTPTGRTQYFGPGTRLLVL.

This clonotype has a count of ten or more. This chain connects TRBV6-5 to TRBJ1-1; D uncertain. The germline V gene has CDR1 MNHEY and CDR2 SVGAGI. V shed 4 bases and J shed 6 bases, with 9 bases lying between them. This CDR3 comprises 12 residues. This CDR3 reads CASSLRLPEAFF. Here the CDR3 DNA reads TGTGCCAGCAGTTTGAGACTCCCTGAAGCTTTCTTT.

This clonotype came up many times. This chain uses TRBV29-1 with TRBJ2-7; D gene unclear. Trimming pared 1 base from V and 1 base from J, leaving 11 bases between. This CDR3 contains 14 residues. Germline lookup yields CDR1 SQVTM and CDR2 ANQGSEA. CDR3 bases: TGCAGCGTTGAAGTGGGTGATGGGTCCTACGAGCAGTACTTC. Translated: CSVEVGDGSYEQYF.

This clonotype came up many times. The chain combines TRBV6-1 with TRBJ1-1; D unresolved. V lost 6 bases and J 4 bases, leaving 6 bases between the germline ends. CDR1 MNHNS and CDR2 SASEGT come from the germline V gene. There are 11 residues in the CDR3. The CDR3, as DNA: TGTGCCAGCAGAGAGAGCACTGAAGCTTTCTTT. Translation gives CASRESTEAFF.